This is a list of T cell receptor beta chains from one sample in a study of T-cell reconstitution after alpha-beta-depleted transplantation in children. TCRdb redid the calling of the PCR reads with MiXCR, one entry per CDR3 protein. The sample contains about 640,000 distinct CDR3 sequences, roughly 15% of which appear only once. This sample comprised PBMCs from the stem cell graft donor, obtained from the stem cell graft. These receptors all come from a human donor who donated a stem cell graft to a child with acute myeloid leukemia. Each CDR3 is given with its conserved first and last residue. Fields, in order: clone size, V gene, D gene, J gene, CDR3 protein, CDR3 DNA. D genes are given only for firm matches. Clone sizes are given selectively: once, few, many, or a class where the clone is expanded.

size: many
V: TRBV7-8
D: -
J: TRBJ2-1
CDR3: CASTPGVPKQFF
DNA: TGTGCCAGCACCCCCGGGGTCCCCAAGCAGTTCTTC

size: few
V: TRBV12-3/TRBV12-4
D: -
J: TRBJ2-6
CDR3: CASSFAGANVLTF
DNA: TGTGCCAGCAGTTTCGCTGGGGCCAACGTCCTGACTTTC

size: few
V: TRBV4-1
D: -
J: TRBJ2-1
CDR3: CASSQVEGGAIQNEQFF
DNA: TGCGCCAGCAGCCAAGTAGAAGGGGGGGCCATTCAGAATGAGCAGTTCTTC

size: few
V: TRBV20-1
D: -
J: TRBJ1-5
CDR3: CSARQGVGNQPQHF
DNA: TGCAGTGCACGTCAGGGAGTGGGGAATCAGCCCCAGCATTTT

size: many
V: TRBV6-5
D: -
J: TRBJ1-1
CDR3: CASSYTGGGSRTEAFF
DNA: TGTGCCAGCAGTTACACCGGGGGGGGGTCTCGGACTGAAGCTTTCTTT

size: many
V: TRBV7-2
D: TRBD2
J: TRBJ2-1
CDR3: CASSLRLAGGRNEQFF
DNA: TGTGCCAGCAGCTTAAGGTTAGCGGGGGGGCGTAATGAGCAGTTCTTC

size: -
V: TRBV2
D: -
J: TRBJ2-7
CDR3: CASSEKGGRYEQYF
DNA: TGTGCCAGCAGTGAAAAAGGAGGCAGATACGAGCAGTACTTC

size: -
V: TRBV12-3/TRBV12-4
D: -
J: TRBJ1-3
CDR3: CASSLRGTLSTGNTIYF
DNA: TGTGCCAGCAGTTTAAGGGGAACCTTATCAACTGGAAACACCATATATTTT

size: many
V: TRBV29-1
D: -
J: TRBJ2-3
CDR3: CSGWRTDTQYF
DNA: TGCAGCGGGTGGAGGACAGATACGCAGTATTTT

size: -
V: TRBV12-3/TRBV12-4
D: TRBD1
J: TRBJ2-2
CDR3: CASSPGTGFTGELFF
DNA: TGTGCCAGCAGTCCTGGGACAGGGTTCACCGGGGAGCTGTTTTTT

size: many
V: TRBV20-1
D: -
J: TRBJ2-2
CDR3: CSASGELDTGELFF
DNA: TGCAGTGCTAGTGGGGAATTAGACACCGGGGAGCTGTTTTTT

size: -
V: TRBV12-3/TRBV12-4
D: -
J: TRBJ2-7
CDR3: CASSLGGSPNYEQYF
DNA: TGTGCCAGCAGTTTAGGGGGGAGCCCAAACTACGAGCAGTACTTC

size: few
V: TRBV7-9
D: -
J: TRBJ2-1
CDR3: CASSLAVPPPHNEQFF
DNA: TGTGCCAGCAGCTTAGCGGTCCCGCCGCCCCACAATGAGCAGTTCTTC

size: many
V: TRBV29-1
D: -
J: TRBJ2-5
CDR3: CSALMPDSYSYRGTQYF
DNA: TGCAGCGCCCTTATGCCGGACAGTTATAGTTATCGCGGGACCCAGTACTTC

size: -
V: TRBV28
D: -
J: TRBJ2-5
CDR3: CATLTGAQETQYF
DNA: TGTGCCACCCTAACGGGGGCTCAAGAGACCCAGTACTTC

size: -
V: TRBV6-5
D: -
J: TRBJ2-3
CDR3: CASSYRIATDTQYF
DNA: TGTGCCAGCAGTTACCGAATTGCCACAGATACGCAGTATTTT

size: many
V: TRBV2
D: TRBD1
J: TRBJ2-1
CDR3: CASSEAQGADEQFF
DNA: TGTGCCAGCAGTGAAGCGCAGGGGGCCGATGAGCAGTTCTTC

size: -
V: TRBV6-5
D: -
J: TRBJ1-2
CDR3: CASSYSVQKTNYGYTF
DNA: TGTGCCAGCAGTTACTCGGTCCAGAAGACTAACTATGGCTACACCTTC

size: few
V: TRBV4-2
D: TRBD2
J: TRBJ2-1
CDR3: CASSQDYGGSSYNEQFF
DNA: TGTGCCAGCAGCCAAGATTATGGCGGGAGCTCCTACAATGAGCAGTTCTTC

size: -
V: TRBV6-6
D: -
J: TRBJ2-3
CDR3: CASRGVTDTQYF
DNA: TGTGCCAGCAGGGGAGTCACAGATACGCAGTATTTT

size: -
V: TRBV6-5
D: -
J: TRBJ2-2
CDR3: CASSYKRANTVELFF
DNA: TGTGCCAGCAGTTACAAACGGGCCAACACCGTGGAGCTGTTTTTT

size: many
V: TRBV20-1
D: -
J: TRBJ2-5
CDR3: CSASGETQYF
DNA: TGCAGTGCTAGCGGAGAGACCCAGTACTTC

size: -
V: TRBV25-1
D: -
J: TRBJ2-1
CDR3: CASSGRGGNEQFF
DNA: TGTGCCAGCAGTGGGAGGGGAGGCAATGAGCAGTTCTTC

size: -
V: TRBV12-3/TRBV12-4
D: TRBD2
J: TRBJ2-3
CDR3: CASSRYRTSPDTQYF
DNA: TGTGCCAGCAGTAGATACAGGACTAGTCCAGATACGCAGTATTTT

size: many
V: TRBV6-1
D: -
J: TRBJ1-6
CDR3: CASRDGNLYNSPLHF
DNA: TGTGCCAGCCGTGATGGGAATCTATATAACTCACCCCTCCACTTT

size: few
V: TRBV27
D: TRBD2
J: TRBJ2-3
CDR3: CASSTPSGGNTQYF
DNA: TGTGCCAGCAGTACCCCTAGCGGGGGGAATACGCAGTATTTT

size: many
V: TRBV5-4
D: TRBD1
J: TRBJ1-1
CDR3: CASSLVGTGANAFF
DNA: TGTGCCAGCAGCTTGGTGGGGACAGGGGCGAATGCTTTCTTT

size: -
V: TRBV12-3/TRBV12-4
D: -
J: TRBJ1-1
CDR3: CASSSFSVNTEAFF
DNA: TGTGCCAGCAGTTCATTTAGTGTGAACACTGAAGCTTTCTTT

size: few
V: TRBV7-2
D: TRBD1
J: TRBJ2-7
CDR3: CASSLILGQGGNEQYF
DNA: TGTGCCAGCAGCCTTATCCTCGGACAGGGGGGAAACGAGCAGTACTTC

size: many
V: TRBV5-4
D: TRBD1
J: TRBJ2-1
CDR3: CASIDRDSGRNEQFF
DNA: TGTGCCAGCATCGACCGGGACAGTGGGCGCAATGAGCAGTTCTTC

size: many
V: TRBV27
D: TRBD1
J: TRBJ2-1
CDR3: CASSARRGPQFF
DNA: TGTGCCAGCAGCGCCCGAAGGGGGCCGCAGTTCTTC

size: many
V: TRBV5-5
D: -
J: TRBJ1-3
CDR3: CASSLDGIFSGNTIYF
DNA: TGTGCCAGCAGCCTTGACGGGATCTTCTCTGGAAACACCATATATTTT

size: many
V: TRBV20-1
D: -
J: TRBJ2-3
CDR3: CSIPRSTDTQYF
DNA: TGCAGCATCCCGAGGAGCACAGATACGCAGTATTTT

size: -
V: TRBV13
D: TRBD1
J: TRBJ1-1
CDR3: CASSPTGVTTEAFF
DNA: TGTGCCAGCAGCCCGACAGGGGTCACCACTGAAGCTTTCTTT

size: few
V: TRBV5-1
D: -
J: TRBJ2-3
CDR3: CASSPSDPTDTQYF
DNA: TGCGCCAGCAGCCCCTCGGACCCGACAGATACGCAGTATTTT

size: many
V: TRBV10-2
D: TRBD2
J: TRBJ2-3
CDR3: CASSFSGGRTDTQYF
DNA: TGCGCCAGCAGTTTTAGCGGGGGCCGCACAGATACGCAGTATTTT

size: many
V: TRBV4-3
D: TRBD2
J: TRBJ2-7
CDR3: CASSQDPAGGYEQYF
DNA: TGCGCCAGCAGCCAAGATCCAGCGGGGGGGTACGAGCAGTACTTC